This passage covers 28 T cell receptor beta chains from one sample sequenced in a study of blood T cells in healthy people across ages. The authors ran a second PCR of roughly 6 to 12 cycles using a sample-barcoded 5' primer and a J-beta primer mix. Each CDR3 protein is one row after TCRdb ran MiXCR on the 5' RACE reads. This sample carries around 900,000 distinct CDR3 sequences, 51% of them seen once, and the ten largest clones take roughly a fifth. Material: blood. These receptors all stem from a woman aged 60-70 years in good health.

This clonotype was seen only a few times. The chain employs TRBV3-1 and TRBJ2-7; D perhaps matches TRBD2 (6 bases). The V gene's germline CDR1 is LGHDT and CDR2 YNNKEL (reference sequence). The CDR3 runs to 17 residues. Deletions cut 1 base from V and 0 bases from J, with 16 bases between. The CDR3 here is CASSQVGGASGSYEQYF. In nucleotides, the CDR3 is TGTGCCAGCAGCCAAGTCGGGGGAGCCTCGGGCTCCTACGAGCAGTACTTC.

The chain joins TRBV7-2 to TRBJ2-1; 8 nucleotides line up with TRBD2. Germline V gene sequence: CDR1 SGHTA, CDR2 FQGNSA. The V gene end was trimmed by 6 bases and the J gene end by 3 bases; junction bases not matched to a gene: 7. CDR3 length: 15 amino acids. This CDR3 is CASRRSGSFYNEQFF. CDR3 bases: TGTGCCAGCAGACGAAGCGGGAGCTTCTACAATGAGCAGTTCTTC.

This chain links TRBV28 with TRBJ2-2; 8 bases fit TRBD1. CDR3 length: 14 residues. The J segment lost 3 bases and the V segment lost 4 bases, leaving 1 base of the junction unmatched. Germline lookup yields CDR1 MDHEN and CDR2 SYDVKM. The CDR3 sequence: CASSSGQDTGELFF. CDR3 sequence (DNA): TGTGCCAGCAGTTCGGGACAGGACACCGGGGAGCTGTTTTTT.

V is TRBV5-1 and J is TRBJ1-4; possibly TRBD1 for D (6 bases). CDR1 SGHRS and CDR2 YFSETQ come from the germline V gene. The V end was cut by 5 bases, the J end by 8 bases, with 16 bases between. This CDR3 is built from 14 residues. The CDR3 reads CASRQGPDKEKLFF. Written as DNA, the CDR3 is TGCGCCAGCAGGCAGGGGCCTGATAAAGAAAAACTGTTTTTT. Full variable domain (missing parts from reference TRBV5-1 and TRBJ1-4): KAGVTQTPRYLIKTRGQQVTLSCSPISGHRSVSWYQQTPGQGLQFLFEYFSETQRNKGNFPGRFSGRQFSNSRSEMNVSTLELGDSALYLCASRQGPDKEKLFFGSGTQLSVL.

The chain has TRBV6-5 and TRBJ1-5; D uncertain. CDR1 and CDR2 from the germline V gene are MNHEY and SVGAGI. The CDR3 covers 14 residues. V gave up 4 bases and J gave up 7 bases, with 14 bases separating them. The CDR3 loop reads CASSFRAARQPQHF. The CDR3 DNA sequence: TGTGCCAGCAGTTTCCGGGCCGCCAGGCAGCCCCAGCATTTT.

V usage is TRBV5-1 and J usage is TRBJ2-1; 10 nucleotides line up with TRBD2. The junction had 5 bases not matched to a gene; V was cut back by 2 bases and J by 9 bases. The CDR3 runs 14 residues. Germline V gene lookup returns CDR1 SGHRS and CDR2 YFSETQ. Written as DNA, the CDR3 is TGCGCCAGCAGCTTTAGCGGGAGGAAGATTGAGCAGTTCTTC. This codes for CASSFSGRKIEQFF. The full variable domain, completed using reference TRBV5-1 and TRBJ2-1, is KAGVTQTPRYLIKTRGQQVTLSCSPISGHRSVSWYQQTPGQGLQFLFEYFSETQRNKGNFPGRFSGRQFSNSRSEMNVSTLELGDSALYLCASSFSGRKIEQFFGPGTRLTVL.

The CDR3 sequence is CASSSEGFGYGYTF. The DNA of the CDR3 is TGTGCCAGCAGTTCAGAGGGATTCGGCTATGGCTACACCTTC. V and J are TRBV6-6 and TRBJ1-2; no firm D call. The CDR3 has 14 residues. Trimming removed 4 bases from V and 4 bases from J, with 13 bases in between. Germline assignment: CDR1 MNHNY and CDR2 SVGAGI (reference sequence).

This clonotype was counted between two and nine times. The rearrangement joins TRBV4-1 to TRBJ2-7; no clear D. CDR1 and CDR2 from the germline V gene are MGHRA and YSYEKL. With 0 bases removed from V and 0 bases from J, the gap between germline ends came to 15 bases. The CDR3 has 17 residues. The CDR3 DNA sequence: TGCGCCAGCAGCCAAGATTACCCCAGGATGAGCTCCTACGAGCAGTACTTC. As protein: CASSQDYPRMSSYEQYF.

The V gene is TRBV19, the J gene TRBJ2-4; tentative D call: TRBD2 (6 bases). Near its end, the DNA agrees better with TRBJ2-7, so the J call may be wrong. Germline V gene data show CDR1 as LNHDA and CDR2 as SQIVND (reference sequence). The CDR3 is 14 residues long. CDR3 DNA: TGTGCCAGTAGTATCCCCGGGACTCTATACGAGCAGTACTTC. Translated, it gives CASSIPGTLYEQYF.

This chain joins TRBV6-1 and TRBJ2-3, with 9 bases fitting TRBD2. J gave up 3 bases and V 8 bases, and 12 bases lay outside the gene matches. The CDR3 is 16 amino acids. Germline V gene lookup returns CDR1 MNHNS and CDR2 SASEGT. CDR3 sequence reads: CASVSASGTRTDTQYF. CDR3 DNA sequence: TGTGCCAGCGTGTCGGCTAGCGGGACTCGTACAGATACGCAGTATTTT.

V usage is TRBV18 and J usage is TRBJ2-5; TRBD1 is a possible D gene (6 bases). The J call may be incorrect, as the DNA end agrees better with TRBJ2-7. The germline gives CDR1 KGHSH, CDR2 LQKENI. This CDR3 spans 15 amino acids. CDR3 bases: TGTGCCAGCTCACCTGGGACAAACAAGGATTACGAGCAGTACTTC. It codes for CASSPGTNKDYEQYF.

The rearrangement uses TRBV20-1 and TRBJ2-7; tentative D call: TRBD1 (5 bases). This CDR3 spans 13 amino acids. Germline assignment: CDR1 DFQATT and CDR2 SNEGSKA (reference sequence). Trimming cost V 5 bases and J 5 bases, with 16 bases left between them. This CDR3 reads CSAVKGSGNEQYF. CDR3 nucleotide sequence: TGCAGTGCTGTCAAGGGGTCCGGCAACGAGCAGTACTTC.

This chain links TRBV18 with TRBJ2-7; possible D gene TRBD1, 6 bases. Trimming removed 5 bases at V and 6 bases at J, with 17 bases between. This CDR3 is 14 amino acids long. Germline CDR1 KGHSH, CDR2 LQKENI. The CDR3 region is CASSAQGFQVEQYF. The CDR3 DNA is TGTGCCAGCTCAGCACAGGGATTTCAGGTCGAGCAGTACTTC.

The chain combines TRBV7-2 with TRBJ1-1; TRBD1 matches 9 bases. This CDR3 spans 12 amino acids. CDR1 and CDR2 from the germline V gene are SGHTA and FQGNSA. Trimming at V came to 5 bases and at J to 6 bases, leaving 1 base not matched to a gene. The CDR3 DNA reads TGTGCCAGCAGCCGGGACAGGGCTGAAGCTTTCTTT. It is translated as CASSRDRAEAFF.

The rearrangement uses TRBV13 and TRBJ2-3, with D possibly being TRBD2 (6 bases). The CDR3 extends over 21 amino acids. V lost 3 bases and J lost 6, with 34 bases in between. Germline V gene sequence: CDR1 PRHDT, CDR2 FYEKMQ (reference sequence). This CDR3 reads CASSFRSAGQGKEGVYDTQYF. The DNA of the CDR3 is TGTGCCAGCAGCTTTAGGTCTGCGGGGCAGGGAAAGGAAGGGGTCTACGATACGCAGTATTTT.

This clonotype was seen only a few times. V usage is TRBV15 and J usage is TRBJ2-4, with D uncertain. The J call is in doubt because the DNA end fits TRBJ2-7 better. The germline V gene has CDR1 LNHNV and CDR2 YYDKDF (reference sequence). This CDR3 is built from 14 residues. CDR3 nucleotide sequence: TGTGCCACCAGCAGAGACCGGGTCAGCAGCGAGCAGTACTTC. This encodes CATSRDRVSSEQYF.

The chain uses TRBV7-2 and TRBJ2-1, with D tentatively TRBD1 (5 bases). Trimming took off 1 base at V and 5 bases at J, with 12 bases between the two ends. The CDR3 has 15 amino acids. Germline V gene data show CDR1 as SGHTA and CDR2 as FQGNSA. CDR3 in DNA: TGTGCCAGCAGCTTAGAGGGGCGAAAAGACAATGAGCAGTTCTTC. Translating gives CASSLEGRKDNEQFF.

This clonotype was counted only a few times. This rearrangement joins TRBV3-1 to TRBJ2-3; the D is unclear. V lost 5 bases and J 6 bases, leaving 9 bases between the germline ends. Germline assignment: CDR1 LGHDT and CDR2 YNNKEL (reference sequence). This CDR3 contains 12 residues. The CDR3 DNA is TGTGCCAGCAGCGAACGATCGGATACGCAGTATTTT. It is translated as CASSERSDTQYF.

The chain combines TRBV27 with TRBJ2-7; tentatively, D is TRBD2 (6 bases). Germline CDR1 MNHEY, CDR2 SMNVEV (reference sequence). V dropped 4 bases and J dropped 0 bases, with 13 bases sitting between them. The CDR3 length is 15 residues. The CDR3: CASSWGSGRSYEQYF. DNA for the CDR3: TGTGCCAGCAGTTGGGGTAGCGGACGCTCCTACGAGCAGTACTTC.

The CDR3 DNA follows: TGTGCCAGCAGCTTGGCTTCTGGGACAGGGGTTAACAATGAGCAGTTCTTC. This encodes CASSLASGTGVNNEQFF. V gene TRBV11-1 combines with J gene TRBJ2-1; 10 bases map to TRBD1. J gave up 5 bases and V 3 bases, and 10 bases lay outside the gene matches. The CDR3 contains 17 residues. The germline gives CDR1 SGHAT, CDR2 FQDESV (reference sequence).

The V call is TRBV24-1, the J call TRBJ2-1; 9 nucleotides agree with TRBD1. Germline CDR1 and CDR2: KGHDR and SFDVKD. The V and J ends lost 5 bases and 4 bases, in that order; junction bases with no gene match: 8. The CDR3 has 16 residues. The CDR3 bases are TGTGCCACCAGTGGACCCGGGACAGGGTTTTACAATGAGCAGTTCTTC. It specifies CATSGPGTGFYNEQFF.

The chain employs TRBV28 and TRBJ2-7, with 8 bases aligning to TRBD1. Trimming took 6 bases from V and 5 from J; bases not matched to a gene: 15. The length of the CDR3 is 16 residues. Germline V gene sequence: CDR1 MDHEN, CDR2 SYDVKM. DNA of the CDR3: TGTGCCAGCAGAAGGGGCGGACAGGGTATTTTGCACGAGCAGTACTTC. This encodes CASRRGGQGILHEQYF.

In regard to this clonotype: At one of its ends the junction is not consistent with the germline gene, which may arise from a read error. V usage is TRBV20-1 and J usage is TRBJ2-5; a possible D gene is TRBD2 (5 bases). CDR3 length: 13 amino acids. Germline V lookup: CDR1 DFQATT, CDR2 SNEGSKA (reference sequence). Written as DNA, the CDR3 is TGCAGTACTAGAGCTGGGCGGTGGGAGACCCAGTACTTC. It encodes CSTRAGRWETQYF.

About this clonotype itself: One junction end does not reproduce the germline sequence, and a read error may be involved. The V gene is TRBV12-3 or TRBV12-4, the J gene TRBJ2-5; TRBD1 matches at 8 bases. This CDR3 is 16 amino acids long. The CDR3 sequence: CTSSLGQGVSQETQYF. The CDR3 bases are TGTACCAGCAGTTTAGGACAGGGAGTCAGCCAAGAGACCCAGTACTTC.

V and J are TRBV27 and TRBJ2-3, with 10 bases identical to TRBD2. The CDR3 has 18 amino acids. J gave up 3 bases and V 0 bases, and 9 bases lay outside the gene matches. Germline CDR1 is MNHEY and CDR2 is SMNVEV (reference sequence). The CDR3 DNA sequence: TGTGCCAGCAGTTTATCGGCGCTAGCGGGAGTTTTGACAGATACGCAGTATTTT. Its translation is CASSLSALAGVLTDTQYF.

With regard to this clonotype: A much larger clone differs by one base, so this may be a read error. V gene TRBV3-1 combines with J gene TRBJ1-5; D ambiguous. V dropped 0 bases and J dropped 7 bases, with 7 bases sitting between them. This CDR3 spans 13 amino acids. CDR1 LGHDT and CDR2 YNNKEL come from the germline V gene (reference sequence). The DNA for the CDR3 is TGTGCCAGCAGCCAAGATATATTACAGCCCCAGCATTTT. Translated: CASSQDILQPQHF. Variable domain in full (rest from reference TRBV3-1 and TRBJ1-5): DTAVSQTPKYLVTQMGNDKSIKCEQNLGHDTMYWYKQDSKKFLKIMFSYNNKELIINETVPNRFSPKSPDKAHLNLHINSLELGDSAVYFCASSQDILQPQHFGDGTRLSIL.

This clonotype has just a few counts. The CDR3 bases are TGTGCCAGCAGCTTAAGTGCCACCGCTGGGGCCAACGTCCTGACTTTC. Translation: CASSLSATAGANVLTF. This chain links TRBV7-9 with TRBJ2-6; no reliable D call. CDR3 length equals 16 residues. Germline V lookup: CDR1 SEHNR, CDR2 FQNEAQ (reference sequence). V dropped 2 bases and J dropped 2 bases, with 10 bases sitting between them.

The J gene is TRBJ2-1, the V gene TRBV20-1; TRBD2 agrees at 14 bases. V shed 5 bases, J shed 4 bases, and the junction held 13 bases outside the gene matches. The CDR3 loop spans 18 amino acids. Germline CDR1 and CDR2: DFQATT and SNEGSKA (reference sequence). The CDR3 DNA is TGCAGTGCTCCAACTCGACTAGCGGGAGGGGGAAGTTACAATGAGCAGTTCTTC. Protein sequence: CSAPTRLAGGGSYNEQFF.